The 27 T cell receptor beta chains below come from one sample, sequenced in a study of Ad26.COV2.S vaccination and SARS-CoV-2 variants (dated by TCRdb to about 2021). The sample's treatment or condition, from its label and the paper: roughly 19 received Ad26.COV2.S at low or high dose, single or two shots; several received placebo; per-sample allocation not given. Repertoires of vaccine and placebo recipients were sequenced from samples collected on day 63 after the first injection. Libraries were built with the immunoSEQ multiplex PCR assay. TCRdb holds this immuneACCESS table with in-frame rearrangements only. Some clones are missing; in checked studies, unresolved V genes explain under half, and the rest has no known cause. The sample table records hundreds of thousands of clones; 80% to 95% of these occur just once. 10% to 15% of the sample is held by the ten biggest clonotypes. Material: peripheral blood, obtained in a trial of Ad26.COV2.S vaccine versus placebo. The receptors come from a person aged 18-65 years who received the Ad26.COV2.S COVID-19 vaccine or a placebo.

The gene calls are TRBV27 and TRBJ2-5; 7 nucleotides match TRBD2. The CDR3 runs to 19 residues. Unmatched junction bases numbered 18, after V lost 5 bases and J lost 0 bases. Germline CDR1 MNHEY, CDR2 SMNVEV (reference sequence). DNA of the CDR3: TGTGCCAGCAGTCCCCTTTTTGGGGGAGGGGCCCTGTACCAAGAGACCCAGTACTTC. It yields the protein CASSPLFGGGALYQETQYF.

The rearrangement uses TRBV27 and TRBJ2-1; D might be TRBD1 or TRBD2, each matching 5 bases. Trimming shortened V by 3 bases and J by 6 bases, and 9 bases separated the two germline ends. The CDR3 covers 13 residues. From germline, CDR1 is MNHEY and CDR2 SMNVEV (reference sequence). The CDR3 region is CASSLTRGNEQFF. The CDR3 bases are TGTGCCAGCAGTTTGACGAGGGGCAATGAGCAGTTCTTC.

The rearrangement joins TRBV10-2 to TRBJ2-3; D assignment may be TRBD1 or TRBD2 (5 bases each). CDR3 size: 14 residues. Per the germline V gene, CDR1 is WSHSY and CDR2 is SAAADI. With 4 bases removed from V and 1 base from J, the gap between germline ends came to 9 bases. The CDR3 region has the DNA TGCGCCAGCAGTGTTGGGGGTGGCACAGATACGCAGTATTTT. Its translation is CASSVGGGTDTQYF.

This chain links TRBV4-2 with TRBJ2-2; D call uncertain. The germline gives CDR1 LGHNA, CDR2 YNFKEQ. CDR3 length: 16 amino acids. V was trimmed by 4 bases and J by 1 base, leaving 13 bases between them. DNA for the CDR3: TGTGCCAGCAGCCTGCTCGGTGATTTGAACACCGGGGAGCTGTTTTTT. Its protein product is CASSLLGDLNTGELFF.

In its sample, this clone was seen once. The chain joins TRBV27 to TRBJ2-1, with D possibly being TRBD1 or TRBD2 (5 bases each). V lost 10 bases and J 6 bases, leaving 10 bases between the germline ends. Germline V CDR1 and CDR2: MNHEY, SMNVEV (reference sequence). The length of the CDR3 is 11 residues. The CDR3 protein is CATGGGNEQFF. CDR3 coding DNA: TGTGCCACCGGTGGGGGCAATGAGCAGTTCTTC.

The chain combines TRBV2 with TRBJ2-3; the D is unclear. CDR3 length: 14 residues. Deletions cut 3 bases from V and 2 bases from J, with 9 bases between. Germline-derived CDR1 and CDR2 are SNHLY and FYNNEI. The CDR3 bases are TGTGCCAGCAGTGAGGTGACTGCCACAGATACGCAGTATTTT. Protein product: CASSEVTATDTQYF.

This clone was found once. The rearrangement uses TRBV19 and TRBJ2-3, with D unresolved. There are 14 residues in the CDR3. Trimming removed 5 bases from V and 0 bases from J, with 9 bases in between. Germline V gene lookup returns CDR1 LNHDA and CDR2 SQIVND (reference sequence). The CDR3 bases are TGTGCCAGTAGTGAGACGGCTAGCACAGATACGCAGTATTTT. Its protein is CASSETASTDTQYF.

The table lists this clone with a count of one. The rearrangement uses TRBV19 and TRBJ2-3, with 9 positions matching TRBD1. CDR3 size: 13 residues. V lost 10 bases, J lost 5 bases, and 7 bases stayed unmatched. The germline V gene has CDR1 LNHDA and CDR2 SQIVND (reference sequence). The CDR3 is CATRQGVGDTQYF. CDR3 bases: TGTGCCACCAGACAGGGGGTGGGAGATACGCAGTATTTT.

V gene TRBV7-3 combines with J gene TRBJ2-1; TRBD2 is a possible D gene (5 bases). V was shortened by 2 bases and J by 4 bases, with 9 bases between the two germline ends. CDR3 length equals 14 residues. The germline V gene has CDR1 SGHTA and CDR2 FQGTGA. Here the CDR3 reads CASSLGLAYNEQFF. CDR3 sequence (DNA): TGTGCCAGCAGCTTAGGTTTAGCGTACAATGAGCAGTTCTTC.

The J gene is TRBJ2-1, the V gene TRBV19; TRBD2 aligns across 9 bases. V lost 3 bases and J lost 4; bases outside the gene matches: 4. The germline gives CDR1 LNHDA, CDR2 SQIVND (reference sequence). The CDR3 covers 15 residues. CDR3 residues: CASSIALAGYNEQFF. The CDR3 DNA is TGTGCCAGTAGTATTGCTCTAGCGGGGTACAATGAGCAGTTCTTC.

The V gene is TRBV4-3, the J gene TRBJ2-2, with 7 bases identical to TRBD1. Unmatched junction bases numbered 4, after V lost 0 bases and J lost 0 bases. Germline V lookup: CDR1 LGHNA, CDR2 YSLEER. The CDR3 length is 17 residues. For the CDR3, the DNA is TGCGCCAGCAGCCAAGATTCAGGGACAGCGAACACCGGGGAGCTGTTTTTT. This translates into CASSQDSGTANTGELFF.

This clone was recorded only once. The V gene is TRBV18, the J gene TRBJ2-3, with D perhaps TRBD2 (5 bases). V lost 1 base and J lost 2, with 10 bases in between. The CDR3 length is 15 residues. Germline V lookup: CDR1 KGHSH, CDR2 LQKENI. The CDR3 DNA sequence: TGTGCCAGCTCACCACGAACGGGAATCACAGATACGCAGTATTTT. Amino acids: CASSPRTGITDTQYF. Full variable domain (rest looked up from reference TRBV18 and TRBJ2-3): NAGVMQNPRHLVRRRGQEARLRCSPMKGHSHVYWYRQLPEEGLKFMVYLQKENIIDESGMPKERFSAEFPKEGPSILRIQQVVRGDSAAYFCASSPRTGITDTQYFGPGTRLTVL.

This rearrangement joins TRBV7-3 to TRBJ2-5; 9 bases are a match to TRBD2. The CDR3 is 13 residues long. Trimming removed 4 bases from V and 4 bases from J; junction bases left unmatched: 1. CDR1 SGHTA and CDR2 FQGTGA come from the germline V gene. CDR3 in DNA: TGTGCCAGCAGCTCGGGACTAGCAGAGACCCAGTACTTC. This encodes CASSSGLAETQYF. Filled out from reference TRBV7-3 and TRBJ2-5, the complete variable domain reads GAGVSQTPSNKVTEKGKYVELRCDPISGHTALYWYRQSLGQGPEFLIYFQGTGAADDSGLPNDRFFAVRPEGSVSTLKIQRTERGDSAVYLCASSSGLAETQYFGPGTRLLVL.

V and J are TRBV24-1 and TRBJ2-5, with TRBD2 matching 13 bases. The germline CDR1 and CDR2 sequences are KGHDR and SFDVKD. V lost 5 bases and J lost 6; bases outside the gene matches: 5. The CDR3 is 15 residues long. CDR3 nucleotides: TGTGCCACCAGTGCGACGGGGACTAGCGGGAAGACCCAGTACTTC. Amino acid sequence: CATSATGTSGKTQYF.

The J gene is TRBJ2-2, the V gene TRBV19, with TRBD2 identical over 9 bases. In germline, CDR1 is LNHDA, CDR2 SQIVND (reference sequence). Germline trimming cut 5 bases from V and 10 bases from J; bases unmatched to any gene: 11. The CDR3 is made up of 15 amino acids. The CDR3 DNA follows: TGTGCCAGTAGTTCCTACGCGGGAGGGTTGAAGGAGCTGTTTTTT. This codes for CASSSYAGGLKELFF.

This chain connects TRBV19 to TRBJ2-4; 7 positions agree with TRBD1. The trim removed 6 bases at V and 2 bases at J, leaving 4 bases unmatched. The germline CDR1 and CDR2 sequences are LNHDA and SQIVND (reference sequence). The CDR3 length is 14 residues. The CDR3 here is CASRSQGSKNIQYF. The CDR3 DNA reads TGTGCCAGTAGATCACAGGGGTCCAAAAACATTCAGTACTTC.

The CDR3 spells CASKRAVGEAFF. DNA of the CDR3: TGTGCCAGCAAGAGGGCAGTCGGTGAAGCTTTCTTT. The chain has TRBV6-5 and TRBJ1-1; D is undetermined. The CDR3 contains 12 residues. V lost 7 bases, J lost 7 bases, and 13 bases lay in between. Germline V gene lookup returns CDR1 MNHEY and CDR2 SVGAGI.

The V gene is TRBV15, the J gene TRBJ2-1, with D tentatively TRBD2 (6 bases). V lost 0 bases to trimming and J lost 8 bases, with 8 bases between them. This CDR3 has 13 amino acids. Germline values: CDR1 LNHNV, CDR2 YYDKDF (reference sequence). DNA of the CDR3: TGTGCCACCAGCAGAGATTGGGGGGATGAGCAGTTCTTC. Amino acid sequence: CATSRDWGDEQFF. The entire variable domain, with the rest obtained from reference TRBV15 and TRBJ2-1, is as follows: DAMVIQNPRYQVTQFGKPVTLSCSQTLNHNVMYWYQQKSSQAPKLLFHYYDKDFNNEADTPDNFQSRRPNTSFCFLDIRSPGLGDTAMYLCATSRDWGDEQFFGPGTRLTVL.

The rearrangement uses TRBV5-1 and TRBJ2-5; D might be TRBD1 (6 bases). The germline V and J ends were trimmed by 4 bases and 2 bases, with 15 bases remaining between them. CDR1 and CDR2 (germline): SGHRS, YFSETQ. There are 15 residues in the CDR3. The DNA for the CDR3 is TGCGCCAGCAGCCAATATAGACAGGAGCAAGAGACCCAGTACTTC. It translates to CASSQYRQEQETQYF.

The rearrangement uses TRBV19 and TRBJ2-7; 11 nucleotides align to TRBD2. Trimming cost V 1 base and J 4 bases; bases outside gene matches: 12. Germline V lookup: CDR1 LNHDA, CDR2 SQIVND (reference sequence). The CDR3 consists of 18 residues. CDR3 sequence: CASSIGLLLAGDRYEQYF. The CDR3, as DNA: TGTGCCAGTAGTATAGGCCTCTTACTAGCGGGAGACCGGTACGAGCAGTACTTC.

V is TRBV30 and J is TRBJ1-5, with a possible D match to TRBD1 (6 bases). The CDR3 spans 14 residues. Germline V lookup: CDR1 GTSNPN, CDR2 SVGIG (reference sequence). Trimming pared 5 bases from V and 0 bases from J, leaving 11 bases between. DNA for the CDR3: TGTGCCTGGGGACAGAGTAGTAGCAATCAGCCCCAGCATTTT. Translation gives CAWGQSSSNQPQHF.

The CDR3 region is CASSASGRAVSDTQYF. The CDR3 nucleotides read TGTGCCAGCAGCGCTAGCGGGAGGGCCGTTTCAGATACGCAGTATTTT. The rearrangement uses TRBV7-9 and TRBJ2-3, with TRBD2 matching 12 bases. CDR3 length: 16 amino acids. J lost 4 bases, V lost 5 bases, and 7 bases had no gene match. Germline CDR1 and CDR2: SEHNR and FQNEAQ (reference sequence).

As for this clone: The same CDR3 can be traced to other DNA sequences in this sample. The genes are TRBV6-4 and TRBJ2-7, with D possibly being TRBD2 (6 bases). Deletions cut 0 bases from V and 7 bases from J, with 7 bases between. Germline CDR1 and CDR2: MRHNA and SNTAGT. The CDR3 consists of 12 residues. CDR3 DNA sequence: TGTGCCAGCAGTGACTCTCGGGGGGAGCAGTACTTC. Protein product: CASSDSRGEQYF.

The chain is built from TRBV29-1 and TRBJ1-2; D might be TRBD1 (5 bases). CDR1 and CDR2 from the germline V gene are SQVTM and ANQGSEA. CDR3 length equals 14 residues. Trimming removed 3 bases at V and 0 bases at J, with 11 bases between. The CDR3: CSVEDTAPNYGYTF. The CDR3 DNA reads TGCAGCGTTGAGGACACAGCCCCTAACTATGGCTACACCTTC.

The chain uses TRBV19 and TRBJ2-3; D is unresolved. Germline CDR1 reads LNHDA; CDR2 reads SQIVND (reference sequence). There are 17 residues in the CDR3. With 6 bases removed from V and 0 bases from J, the gap between germline ends came to 19 bases. The CDR3 nucleotides are TGTGCCAGTAGCCCCATTTTTTTACTTTCTAGCACAGATACGCAGTATTTT. Translating gives CASSPIFLLSSTDTQYF. The variable domain in full, completed from reference TRBV19 and TRBJ2-3, reads DGGITQSPKYLFRKEGQNVTLSCEQNLNHDAMYWYRQDPGQGLRLIYYSQIVNDFQKGDIAEGYSVSREKKESFPLTVTSAQKNPTAFYLCASSPIFLLSSTDTQYFGPGTRLTVL.

The V gene is TRBV9, the J gene TRBJ1-4; TRBD1 aligns across 7 bases. The CDR3 loop spans 16 amino acids. V lost 4 bases, J lost 7 bases, and 13 bases stayed unmatched. Germline-derived CDR1 and CDR2 are SGDLS and YYNGEE. The DNA of the CDR3 is TGTGCCAGCAGCACCACACAGGGGAGGACAGGTGAAAAACTGTTTTTT. This sequence encodes CASSTTQGRTGEKLFF.

V and J are TRBV9 and TRBJ2-5; D gene ambiguous. Germline V lookup: CDR1 SGDLS, CDR2 YYNGEE. V gave up 0 bases and J gave up 2 bases, with 14 bases separating them. This CDR3 is 16 amino acids long. The chain's CDR3 is CASSVAADVGQETQYF. CDR3 sequence (DNA): TGTGCCAGCAGCGTAGCTGCCGACGTGGGACAAGAGACCCAGTACTTC.